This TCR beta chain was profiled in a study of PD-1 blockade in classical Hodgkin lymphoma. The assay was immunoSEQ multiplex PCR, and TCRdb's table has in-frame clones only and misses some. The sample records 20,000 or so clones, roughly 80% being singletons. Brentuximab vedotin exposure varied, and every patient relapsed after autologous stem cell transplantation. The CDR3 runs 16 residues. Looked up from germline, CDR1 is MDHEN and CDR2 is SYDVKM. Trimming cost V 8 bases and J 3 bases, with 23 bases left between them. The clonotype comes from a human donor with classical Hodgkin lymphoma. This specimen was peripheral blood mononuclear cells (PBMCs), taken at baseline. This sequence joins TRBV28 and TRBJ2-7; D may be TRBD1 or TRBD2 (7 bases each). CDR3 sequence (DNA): TGTGCCAGCCGTCCTTGGGAGGGGGCGCCAGGCTACGAGCAGTACTTC. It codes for CASRPWEGAPGYEQYF.